These 18 T cell receptor beta chains share one sample of origin, sequenced in a study of glioma-infiltrating T cells. Using RNA template, CDR3s of TCR alpha and beta were amplified with iRepertoire arm-PCR. Using its own MiXCR run on the multiplex PCR reads, TCRdb lists one record per CDR3 protein. The sample shows roughly 190,000 distinct CDR3 sequences, about 32% of them seen only once. The source material was glioma tissue, nonneoplastic brain tissue, or PBMCs (not recorded which). The receptor set was obtained from a human donor with low-grade glioma or glioblastoma, undergoing nonglioma brain surgery, or in good health (not recorded which).

The chain is built from TRBV7-8 and TRBJ2-7, with 13 bases aligning to TRBD2. The V gene end was trimmed by 2 bases and the J gene end by 0 bases; junction bases not matched to a gene: 13. Germline CDR1 reads SGHVS; CDR2 reads FQNEAQ. The CDR3 extends over 20 amino acids. This CDR3 is CASSLTLGLAGARSSYEQYF. The DNA for the CDR3 is TGTGCCAGCAGCTTAACCTTAGGACTAGCGGGAGCCCGCAGCTCCTACGAGCAGTACTTC.

On this clonotype: A much bigger clone sits one base away, suggesting this may be a read error. The rearrangement links TRBV24-1 to TRBJ2-3; TRBD2 aligns across 9 bases. CDR1 is KGHDR, CDR2 SFDVKD, per germline. The CDR3 runs 17 residues. CDR3 sequence reads: CAHQLAGARFSTDTHYF. CDR3 coding DNA: TGTGCTCACCAGTTAGCGGGAGCGCGGTTCAGCACAGATACGCATTATTTT.

This clonotype was counted many times. The chain employs TRBV11-2 and TRBJ1-1, with a possible D match to TRBD1 (5 bases). The CDR3 spans 14 residues. Germline V lookup: CDR1 SGHAT, CDR2 FQNNGV. Trimming left V 1 base short and J 5 bases short, with 11 bases between. Here the CDR3 reads CASSLAAGTTEAFF. CDR3 bases: TGTGCCAGCAGCTTAGCTGCAGGGACTACTGAAGCTTTCTTT.

This clonotype was seen ten or more times. The V gene is TRBV7-6, the J gene TRBJ1-1, with D perhaps TRBD1 (6 bases). This CDR3 is 14 amino acids long. Trimming took off 4 bases at V and 6 bases at J, with 15 bases between the two ends. Germline V gene data show CDR1 as SGHVS and CDR2 as FNYEAQ. In DNA, the CDR3 is TGTGCCAGCAGCTCCTTTTTAGGGGGATCTGAAGCTTTCTTT. Protein: CASSSFLGGSEAFF.

This clonotype was picked up many times. This chain uses TRBV2 with TRBJ1-4; perhaps TRBD1 as D (5 bases). This CDR3 is 15 amino acids long. V was trimmed by 4 bases and J by 8 bases, leaving 17 bases between them. The germline gives CDR1 SNHLY, CDR2 FYNNEI. CDR3 nucleotides: TGTGCCAGCAGTGCGATGGCAGGGCCCCAGGAAAAACTGTTTTTT. Its protein product is CASSAMAGPQEKLFF.

This clonotype was observed many times. The chain combines TRBV19 with TRBJ2-3, with TRBD2 matching 7 bases. The CDR3 length is 14 residues. Trimming at V came to 4 bases and at J to 1 base, leaving 2 bases not matched to a gene. Germline V CDR1 and CDR2: LNHDA, SQIVND (reference sequence). CDR3 in amino acids: CASSRDYGTDTQYF. The CDR3 DNA follows: TGTGCCAGTAGTAGGGACTACGGCACAGATACGCAGTATTTT.

This clonotype was seen ten or more times. V gene TRBV7-9 combines with J gene TRBJ2-7; D perhaps matches TRBD1 (6 bases). CDR3 length: 12 residues. Germline CDR1 and CDR2: SEHNR and FQNEAQ (reference sequence). Trimming took 9 bases from V and 6 from J, leaving 15 bases between them. This CDR3 is CASTDRLSEQYF. In nucleotides, the CDR3 is TGTGCCAGTACCGACAGGTTAAGCGAGCAGTACTTC.

This clonotype was recorded many times. V is TRBV25-1 and J is TRBJ2-6, with TRBD1 matching over 10 bases. In germline, CDR1 is MGHDK, CDR2 SYGVNS. The CDR3 has 18 residues. The V gene end was trimmed by 0 bases and the J gene end by 2 bases; junction bases not matched to a gene: 4. The CDR3 spells CASSEYGQGGTGANVLTF. The CDR3 DNA reads as TGTGCCAGCAGTGAATACGGACAGGGGGGGACTGGGGCCAACGTCCTGACTTTC.

A remark on this clonotype: A much larger clone differs from this one at a single base, so this may be a read error. The rearrangement uses TRBV2 and TRBJ2-7, with unresolved D. The CDR3 has 18 amino acids. The germline V and J ends were trimmed by 5 bases and 4 bases, with 27 bases remaining between them. Germline V CDR1 and CDR2: SNHLY, FYNNEI. Here the CDR3 DNA reads TGTGCCAGCAGTCCAGGCTTACTGTGGGATCCACGTAATTACGAGCAGTACTTC. Its protein is CASSPGLLWDPRNYEQYF.

This chain links TRBV12-3 or TRBV12-4 with TRBJ2-5; a weak D match, TRBD1 (7 bases). V was clipped by 6 bases and J by 5 bases, with 22 bases between them. The CDR3 runs 16 residues. The CDR3 is CASSKTRTGREETQYF. The DNA of the CDR3 is TGTGCCAGCAGCAAAACCCGGACAGGTCGGGAGGAGACCCAGTACTTC.

As regards this clonotype: A much larger clonotype is one base distant, so this may be a read error. V is TRBV19 and J is TRBJ1-5; D is perhaps TRBD1 (5 bases). Trimming cost V 3 bases and J 7 bases, with 10 bases left between them. The CDR3 is made up of 13 amino acids. Germline CDR1 is LNHDA and CDR2 is SQIVND (reference sequence). The DNA for the CDR3 is TGTGCCAGTAGTATGGGGGTAGGGCAGCCCCAGCATTTT. Translation: CASSMGVGQPQHF.

Many counts were recorded for this clonotype. V gene TRBV28 combines with J gene TRBJ1-5, with a tentative D call TRBD1 (5 bases). The CDR3 spans 15 residues. Germline V gives CDR1 MDHEN, CDR2 SYDVKM. V was shortened by 2 bases and J by 2 bases, with 10 bases between the two germline ends. The CDR3 nucleotides read TGTGCCAGCAGTTTAGGGGCGAAGGGCAATCAGCCCCAGCATTTT. Translated, it gives CASSLGAKGNQPQHF.

A word on this clonotype: Being one base from a much bigger clone, this may be a read error. CDR3 protein: CDSSSRGTDNEQFF. CDR3 DNA sequence: TGTGACAGTAGTAGTAGGGGCACGGACAATGAGCAGTTCTTC. The rearrangement joins TRBV19 to TRBJ2-1, with D tentatively TRBD1 (5 bases). Germline-derived CDR1 and CDR2 are LNHDA and SQIVND (reference sequence). The CDR3 extends over 14 amino acids. Using reference TRBV19 and TRBJ2-1 for the parts outside the CDR3, the full variable domain is DGGITQSPKYLFRKEGQNVTLSCEQNLNHDAMYWYRQDPGQGLRLIYYSQIVNDFQKGDIAEGYSVSREKKESFPLTVTSAQKNPTAFYLCDSSSRGTDNEQFFGPGTRLTVL.

V gene TRBV5-1 combines with J gene TRBJ2-1; the match to TRBD2 covers 11 bases. The germline gives CDR1 SGHRS, CDR2 YFSETQ. The CDR3 totals 15 residues. V shed 0 bases, J shed 8 bases, and the junction held 4 bases outside the gene matches. CDR3: CASSLAIAGGDEQFF. DNA for the CDR3: TGCGCCAGCAGCTTGGCTATAGCGGGAGGGGATGAGCAGTTCTTC.

The table lists this clonotype with many counts. This chain connects TRBV3-1 to TRBJ2-2; D uncertain. The CDR3 runs to 12 residues. Trimming left V 1 base short and J 9 bases short, with 6 bases between. The V gene's germline CDR1 is LGHDT and CDR2 YNNKEL (reference sequence). Written as DNA, the CDR3 is TGTGCCAGCAGCCAAGCTAAGCGGGAGCTGTTTTTT. Its protein product is CASSQAKRELFF.

Many counts were recorded for this clonotype. V gene TRBV28 combines with J gene TRBJ2-1; perhaps D is TRBD1 or TRBD2 (5 bases each). This CDR3 has 14 amino acids. Looked up from germline, CDR1 is MDHEN and CDR2 is SYDVKM. Trimming shortened V by 4 bases and J by 2 bases, and 9 bases separated the two germline ends. CDR3 DNA sequence: TGTGCCAGCAGTTCAGTGGGGGCCTACAATGAGCAGTTCTTC. This encodes CASSSVGAYNEQFF. Looking up the rest from reference TRBV28 and TRBJ2-1 gives the full variable domain: DVKVTQSSRYLVKRTGEKVFLECVQDMDHENMFWYRQDPGLGLRLIYFSYDVKMKEKGDIPEGYSVSREKKERFSLILESASTNQTSMYLCASSSVGAYNEQFFGPGTRLTVL.

This clonotype was detected ten times or more. One end of the junction fails to match germline, which may point to a read error. The V call is TRBV12-3 or TRBV12-4, the J call TRBJ2-7; D perhaps matches TRBD2 (6 bases). The CDR3 contains 11 residues. CDR3 coding DNA: TGTGCCAGCAGTGCGGGACCCTCGAAGGACTTC. Protein: CASSAGPSKDF.

A single count supports this clonotype. The CDR3 here is CASSWTSGSDDEQFF. The CDR3 bases are TGTGCCAGCAGTTGGACTAGCGGGAGTGACGATGAGCAGTTCTTC. The V gene is TRBV6-5, the J gene TRBJ2-1, with 13 nucleotides matching TRBD2. V trimming: 4 bases; J trimming: 8 bases; junction bases outside the gene matches: 5. Germline V gene lookup returns CDR1 MNHEY and CDR2 SVGAGI. This CDR3 is 15 amino acids long.